These 9 T cell receptor beta chains were all obtained from the same sample, sequenced in a study of monozygotic twins with inflammatory bowel disease. From its re-call of the 5' RACE reads, TCRdb lists each CDR3 protein once, without DNA. In total, the table holds fewer than 550,000 distinct CDR3 sequences. The specimen sequenced was blood. The receptors derive from a human donor with ulcerative colitis or Crohn's disease, or a healthy co-twin of an affected twin (not recorded which).

The chain's CDR3 is CASSPTSGGPPNTGELFF. The chain links TRBV3-1 to TRBJ2-2; TCRdb names TRBD2, which stays unverified in the absence of DNA. The CDR3 totals 18 residues. The germline CDR1 and CDR2 sequences are LGHDT and YNNKEL (reference sequence).

This chain joins TRBV20-1 and TRBJ2-7; TCRdb returns TRBD1, unconfirmable since there is no DNA. The CDR3 sequence is 13 residues long. Germline V CDR1 and CDR2: DFQATT, SNEGSKA (reference sequence). The CDR3 region is CSVPGQGAYEQYF.

The chain recombines TRBV7-2 with TRBJ1-1. CDR1 and CDR2 (germline): SGHTA, FQGNSA. This CDR3 region has 15 residues. CDR3 residues: CASSLVRVLNTEAFF.

The chain joins TRBV12-5 to TRBJ1-5; TCRdb lists TRBD1, though no DNA is available to test this call. The CDR3 spans 17 residues. In germline, CDR1 is LGHNT, CDR2 FRNRAP. The CDR3 loop reads CASGLARTGSGDQPQHF.

The rearrangement links TRBV7-3 to TRBJ2-3. The CDR3 is 13 amino acids. Germline V gene lookup returns CDR1 SGHTA and CDR2 FQGTGA. CDR3 in amino acids: CASSLSSTDTQYF.

The chain links TRBV20-1 to TRBJ1-5. The CDR3 runs 16 residues. CDR1 is DFQATT, CDR2 SNEGSKA, per germline (reference sequence). CDR3 amino acids: CSARVMGRYSNQPQHF.

The J gene is TRBJ1-4, the V gene TRBV28. The CDR3 runs to 14 residues. CDR1 and CDR2 from the germline V gene are MDHEN and SYDVKM. CDR3 in amino acids: CASSSHPSGEKLFF.

The rearrangement uses TRBV5-1 and TRBJ2-1; with no DNA, the TCRdb D assignment of TRBD2 cannot be verified. The CDR3 sequence is 16 residues long. The germline V gene encodes CDR1 SGHRS and CDR2 YFSETQ. CDR3 loop: CASSFLASGGAGEQFF.

The chain has TRBV7-9 and TRBJ2-7; without DNA, the TCRdb call of TRBD2 cannot be checked. The CDR3 runs 17 residues. CDR1 and CDR2 from the germline V gene are SEHNR and FQNEAQ (reference sequence). CDR3: CASSLATGRAVSYEQYF.